Listed below are T cell receptor beta chains from one sample, sequenced in a study of CD8 T cells in ankylosing spondylitis. One entry per CDR3 protein, called by TCRdb with MiXCR from the 5' RACE reads. The sample lists roughly 230,000 distinct CDR3 sequences; roughly 8% were seen once. The specimen sequenced was blood, either unsorted or a sorted T cell fraction (not recorded which). The source of these receptors is a female donor with ankylosing spondylitis or in good health (not recorded which). The CDR3 runs from the conserved cysteine through the conserved F or W. D genes are given only for firm matches. Not all rows give a size; the values are once, few, many and, for expanded clones, a class.

j_gene | abundance | d_gene | v_gene | CDR3aa | CDR3nt
TRBJ2-1 | many | TRBD1 | TRBV28 | CASSQMRTGNYNEQFF | TGTGCCAGCAGCCAGATGAGGACAGGGAATTACAATGAGCAGTTCTTC
TRBJ2-1 | many | . | TRBV20-1 | CSANHRASSYNEQFF | TGCAGTGCTAATCACCGAGCCAGCTCCTACAATGAGCAGTTCTTC
TRBJ1-2 | many | . | TRBV5-5 | CASSFPVGGRDGYTF | TGTGCCAGCAGCTTCCCTGTTGGGGGCAGGGATGGCTACACCTTC
TRBJ1-2 | . | TRBD1 | TRBV19 | CASSIGPGGVYGYTF | TGTGCCAGTAGTATTGGTCCAGGGGGCGTCTATGGCTACACCTTC
TRBJ2-7 | few | . | TRBV5-1 | CASSLEGTYYEQYF | TGCGCCAGCAGCTTGGAGGGGACATACTACGAGCAGTACTTC
TRBJ2-1 | many | TRBD2 | TRBV27 | CASISGRGGEQFF | TGTGCCAGTATTAGCGGGAGGGGAGGTGAGCAGTTCTTC
TRBJ1-3 | many | . | TRBV7-3 | CASSLEGFSGNTIYF | TGTGCCAGCAGCTTAGAGGGGTTCTCTGGAAACACCATATATTTT
TRBJ1-3 | many | . | TRBV7-8 | CASSLVRNTIYF | TGTGCCAGCAGCTTGGTCAGAAACACCATATATTTT
TRBJ2-1 | . | . | TRBV28 | CASRQGLNRNEQFF | TGTGCCAGCCGTCAGGGGCTGAATAGGAATGAGCAGTTCTTC
TRBJ1-2 | few | TRBD1 | TRBV30 | CAWSGRRTGHSGYTF | TGTGCCTGGAGTGGTCGTAGGACAGGGCACTCTGGCTACACCTTC
TRBJ2-2 | many | . | TRBV6-2/TRBV6-3 | CASRLDGANTGELFF | TGTGCCAGCAGACTTGACGGCGCGAACACCGGGGAGCTGTTTTTT
TRBJ1-5 | many | . | TRBV5-1 | CASSLTRLNQPQHF | TGCGCCAGCAGCTTGACAAGGCTGAATCAGCCCCAGCATTTT
TRBJ1-3 | many | . | TRBV7-2 | CASSQGGVSGNTIYF | TGTGCCAGCAGCCAAGGGGGGGTCTCTGGAAACACCATATATTTT
TRBJ2-7 | many | TRBD2 | TRBV20-1 | CSAGTSGTYEQYF | TGCAGTGCTGGTACTAGCGGGACCTACGAGCAGTACTTC
TRBJ2-6 | many | . | TRBV29-1 | CSIQGSGANVLTF | TGCAGCATTCAGGGCTCTGGGGCCAACGTCCTGACTTTC
TRBJ1-4 | many | TRBD1 | TRBV20-1 | CSAQTGDAMGKLFF | TGCAGTGCTCAGACAGGGGACGCGATGGGAAAACTGTTTTTT
TRBJ1-1 | many | . | TRBV12-3/TRBV12-4 | CASSLLGFPEAFF | TGTGCCAGCAGTTTATTGGGGTTCCCTGAAGCTTTCTTT
TRBJ2-1 | few | TRBD1 | TRBV10-3 | CAISEWDRGINEQFF | TGTGCCATCAGTGAATGGGACAGGGGAATAAATGAGCAGTTCTTC
TRBJ1-5 | many | . | TRBV5-1 | CASSLGGEQPQHF | TGCGCCAGCAGCTTAGGAGGGGAACAGCCCCAGCATTTT
TRBJ2-1 | many | . | TRBV20-1 | CSASGSGLPYNEQFF | TGCAGTGCTAGCGGAAGCGGGTTACCCTACAATGAGCAGTTCTTC
TRBJ2-7 | many | . | TRBV9 | CASSVGGYSYEQYF | TGTGCCAGCAGCGTAGGCGGGTACTCCTACGAGCAGTACTTC
TRBJ2-7 | many | . | TRBV4-3 | CASSLLYRGGAYEQYF | TGCGCCAGCAGCCTCCTTTACAGGGGGGGCGCCTACGAGCAGTACTTC